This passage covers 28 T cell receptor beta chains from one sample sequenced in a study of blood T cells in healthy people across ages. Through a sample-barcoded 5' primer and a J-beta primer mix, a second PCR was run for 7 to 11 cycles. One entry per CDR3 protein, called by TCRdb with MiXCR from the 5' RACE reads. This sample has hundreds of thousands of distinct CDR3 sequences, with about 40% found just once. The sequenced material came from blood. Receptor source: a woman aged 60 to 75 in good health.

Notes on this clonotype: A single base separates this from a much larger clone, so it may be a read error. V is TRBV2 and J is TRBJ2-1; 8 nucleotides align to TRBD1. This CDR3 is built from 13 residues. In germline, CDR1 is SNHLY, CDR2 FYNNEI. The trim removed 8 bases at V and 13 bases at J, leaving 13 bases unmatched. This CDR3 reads CASADRGRETQFF. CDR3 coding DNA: TGTGCCAGCGCTGACAGGGGTCGGGAGACCCAGTTCTTC.

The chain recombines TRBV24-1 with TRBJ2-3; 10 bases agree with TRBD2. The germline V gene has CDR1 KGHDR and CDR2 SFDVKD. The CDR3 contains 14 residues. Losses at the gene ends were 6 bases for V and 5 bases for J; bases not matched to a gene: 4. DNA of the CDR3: TGTGCCACCAGTAGCGGGGGGGCCTTAGATACGCAGTATTTT. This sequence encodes CATSSGGALDTQYF.

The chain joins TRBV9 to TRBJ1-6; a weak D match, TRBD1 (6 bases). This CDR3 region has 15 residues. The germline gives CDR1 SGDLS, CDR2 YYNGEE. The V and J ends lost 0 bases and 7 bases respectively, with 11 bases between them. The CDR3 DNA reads TGTGCCAGCAGCGTAGAGGACAGTTCGAATTCACCCCTCCACTTT. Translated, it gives CASSVEDSSNSPLHF.

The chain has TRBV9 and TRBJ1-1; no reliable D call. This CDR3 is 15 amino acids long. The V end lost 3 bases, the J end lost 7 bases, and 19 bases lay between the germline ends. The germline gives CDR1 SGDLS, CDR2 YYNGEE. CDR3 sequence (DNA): TGTGCCAGCAGCGCTTCAGGACGGCTCGACCTTGAAGCTTTCTTT. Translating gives CASSASGRLDLEAFF.

CDR3 DNA sequence: TGTGCCAGCAGCCTAGGAGAAGGGGCAGCGGGAAGGCACGAGCAGTACTTC. This sequence encodes CASSLGEGAAGRHEQYF. The V call is TRBV11-2, the J call TRBJ2-7; 7 nucleotides line up with TRBD2. The CDR3 contains 17 residues. Germline V gives CDR1 SGHAT, CDR2 FQNNGV. Unmatched junction bases numbered 18, after V lost 5 bases and J lost 5 bases.

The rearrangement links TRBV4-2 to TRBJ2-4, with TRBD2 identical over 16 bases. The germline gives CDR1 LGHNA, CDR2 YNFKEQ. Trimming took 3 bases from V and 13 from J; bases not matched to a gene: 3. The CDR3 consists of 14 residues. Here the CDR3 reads CASSQGLAGGEQYF. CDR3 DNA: TGTGCCAGCAGCCAGGGACTAGCGGGAGGGGAGCAGTACTTC.

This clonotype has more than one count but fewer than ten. This chain's CDR3 is CASSLPRVDPQYF. The DNA of the CDR3 is TGTGCCAGCAGTTTACCCAGGGTAGACCCGCAGTACTTC. The chain combines TRBV28 with TRBJ2-5; possible D gene TRBD1, 5 bases. V lost 2 bases, J lost 11 bases, and 15 bases lay in between. Germline V gene data show CDR1 as MDHEN and CDR2 as SYDVKM. The CDR3 is 13 amino acids. Drawing the rest from reference TRBV28 and TRBJ2-5, the complete variable domain is DVKVTQSSRYLVKRTGEKVFLECVQDMDHENMFWYRQDPGLGLRLIYFSYDVKMKEKGDIPEGYSVSREKKERFSLILESASTNQTSMYLCASSLPRVDPQYFGPGTRLLVL.

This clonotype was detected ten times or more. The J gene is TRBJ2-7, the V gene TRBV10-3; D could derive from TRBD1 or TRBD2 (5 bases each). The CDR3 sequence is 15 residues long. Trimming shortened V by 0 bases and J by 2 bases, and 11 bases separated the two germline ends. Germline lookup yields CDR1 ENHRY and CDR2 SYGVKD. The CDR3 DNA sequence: TGTGCCATCAGTGAGTCGGGACCTGATGCCTACGAGCAGTACTTC. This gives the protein CAISESGPDAYEQYF.

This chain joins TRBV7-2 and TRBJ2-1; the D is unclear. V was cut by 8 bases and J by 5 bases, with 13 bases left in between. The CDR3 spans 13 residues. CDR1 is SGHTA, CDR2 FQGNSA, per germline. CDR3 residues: CASGVGSNNEQFF. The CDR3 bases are TGTGCCAGCGGGGTCGGATCGAACAATGAGCAGTTCTTC.

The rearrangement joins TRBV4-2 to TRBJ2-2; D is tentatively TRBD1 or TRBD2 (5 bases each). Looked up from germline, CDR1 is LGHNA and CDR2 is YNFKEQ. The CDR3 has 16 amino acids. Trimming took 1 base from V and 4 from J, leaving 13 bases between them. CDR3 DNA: TGTGCCAGCAGCCAAGGAACCGGGGCCGGCACCGGGGAGCTGTTTTTT. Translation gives CASSQGTGAGTGELFF.

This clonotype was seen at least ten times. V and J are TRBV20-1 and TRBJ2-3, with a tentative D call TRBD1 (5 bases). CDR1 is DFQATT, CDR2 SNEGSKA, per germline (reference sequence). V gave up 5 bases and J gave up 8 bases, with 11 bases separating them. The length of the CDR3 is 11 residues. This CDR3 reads CSALTVATQYF. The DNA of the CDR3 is TGCAGTGCTCTGACAGTTGCTACGCAGTATTTT.

This CDR3 reads CASSLRVDSPLHF. The CDR3 nucleotides are TGTGCCAGCAGCCTCAGGGTCGACTCACCCCTCCACTTT. The genes are TRBV5-6 and TRBJ1-6, with a weak D call TRBD1 (5 bases). V gave up 4 bases and J gave up 10 bases, with 12 bases separating them. Germline V gene lookup returns CDR1 SGHDT and CDR2 YYEEEE. The CDR3 spans 13 residues.

CDR3 loop: CASSPRETSEQYF. DNA for the CDR3: TGTGCCAGCAGTCCCCGGGAAACTTCCGAGCAGTACTTC. The genes are TRBV6-6 and TRBJ2-7; a weak D match, TRBD2 (5 bases). There are 13 residues in the CDR3. The V end was cut by 5 bases, the J end by 6 bases, with 14 bases between. Germline V gene lookup returns CDR1 MNHNY and CDR2 SVGAGI (reference sequence).

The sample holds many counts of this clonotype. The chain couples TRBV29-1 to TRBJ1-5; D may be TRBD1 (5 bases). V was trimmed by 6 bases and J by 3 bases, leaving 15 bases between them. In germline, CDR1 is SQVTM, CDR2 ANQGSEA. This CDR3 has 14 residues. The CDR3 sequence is CSVRGGMNNQPQHF. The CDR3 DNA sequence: TGCAGCGTCCGGGGGGGAATGAACAATCAGCCCCAGCATTTT.

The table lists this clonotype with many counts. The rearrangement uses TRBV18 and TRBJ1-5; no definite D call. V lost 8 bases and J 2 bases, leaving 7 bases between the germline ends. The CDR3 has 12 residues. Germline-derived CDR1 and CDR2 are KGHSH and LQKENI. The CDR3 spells CASSPGNQPQHF. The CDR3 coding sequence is TGTGCCAGCAGCCCTGGCAATCAGCCCCAGCATTTT.

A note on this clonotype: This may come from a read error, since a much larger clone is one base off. The CDR3 nucleotides read TGCAGCGGGGGCTCAACCGCGGAGCAGTACTTC. Protein sequence: CSGGSTAEQYF. The V call is TRBV29-1, the J call TRBJ2-7; TRBD1 is a possible D gene (5 bases). The CDR3 has 11 amino acids. V was cut by 7 bases and J by 7 bases, with 14 bases left in between. CDR1 is SQVTM, CDR2 ANQGSEA, per germline.

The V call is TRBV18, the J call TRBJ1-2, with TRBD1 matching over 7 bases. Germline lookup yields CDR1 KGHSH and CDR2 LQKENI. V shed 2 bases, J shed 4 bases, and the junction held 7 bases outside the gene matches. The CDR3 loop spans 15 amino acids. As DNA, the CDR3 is TGTGCCAGCTCACCAGGGACAGCGATTCTCTATGGCTACACCTTC. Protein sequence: CASSPGTAILYGYTF. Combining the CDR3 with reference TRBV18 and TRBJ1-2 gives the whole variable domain NAGVMQNPRHLVRRRGQEARLRCSPMKGHSHVYWYRQLPEEGLKFMVYLQKENIIDESGMPKERFSAEFPKEGPSILRIQQVVRGDSAAYFCASSPGTAILYGYTFGSGTRLTVV.

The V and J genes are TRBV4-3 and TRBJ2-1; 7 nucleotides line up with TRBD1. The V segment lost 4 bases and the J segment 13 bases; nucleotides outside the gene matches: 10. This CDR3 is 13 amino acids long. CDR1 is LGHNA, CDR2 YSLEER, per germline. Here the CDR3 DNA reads TGCGCCAGCAGCCTGACAGGGCAAGAGACCCAGTTCTTC. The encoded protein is CASSLTGQETQFF.

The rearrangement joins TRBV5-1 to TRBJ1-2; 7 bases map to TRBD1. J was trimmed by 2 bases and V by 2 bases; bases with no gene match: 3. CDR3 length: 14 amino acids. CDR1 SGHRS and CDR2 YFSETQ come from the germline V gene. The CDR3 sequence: CASSFTGENYGYTF. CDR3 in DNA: TGCGCCAGCAGCTTCACAGGGGAAAACTATGGCTACACCTTC.

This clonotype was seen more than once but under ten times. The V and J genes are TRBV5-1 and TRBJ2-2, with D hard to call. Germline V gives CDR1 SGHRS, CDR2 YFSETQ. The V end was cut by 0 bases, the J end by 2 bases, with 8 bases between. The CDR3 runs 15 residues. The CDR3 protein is CASSLDAINTGELFF. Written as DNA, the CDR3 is TGCGCCAGCAGCTTGGACGCGATTAACACCGGGGAGCTGTTTTTT.

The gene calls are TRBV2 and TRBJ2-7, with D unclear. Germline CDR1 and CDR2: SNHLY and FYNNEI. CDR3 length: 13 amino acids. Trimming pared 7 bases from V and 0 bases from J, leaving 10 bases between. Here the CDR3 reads CASMAPSSYEQYF. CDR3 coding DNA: TGTGCCAGCATGGCCCCGAGCTCCTACGAGCAGTACTTC. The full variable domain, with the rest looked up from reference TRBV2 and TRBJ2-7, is EPEVTQTPSHQVTQMGQEVILRCVPISNHLYFYWYRQILGQKVEFLVSFYNNEISEKSEIFDDQFSVERPDGSNFTLKIRSTKLEDSAMYFCASMAPSSYEQYFGPGTRLTVT.

As DNA, the CDR3 is TGCGCCAGCAGCTACCAACAGGGAACTGAAGCTTTCTTT. Its protein product is CASSYQQGTEAFF. The chain uses TRBV4-3 and TRBJ1-1; D might be TRBD1 (6 bases). The CDR3 extends over 13 amino acids. V lost 5 bases, J lost 5 bases, and 12 bases lay in between. Germline V gene lookup returns CDR1 LGHNA and CDR2 YSLEER.

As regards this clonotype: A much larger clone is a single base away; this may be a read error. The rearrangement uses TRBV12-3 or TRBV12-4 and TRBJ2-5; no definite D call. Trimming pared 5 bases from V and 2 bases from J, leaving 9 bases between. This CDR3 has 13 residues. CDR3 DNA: TGTGCCAGCAGTGTAGGGATTCAAGAGACCCAGTACTTC. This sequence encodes CASSVGIQETQYF.

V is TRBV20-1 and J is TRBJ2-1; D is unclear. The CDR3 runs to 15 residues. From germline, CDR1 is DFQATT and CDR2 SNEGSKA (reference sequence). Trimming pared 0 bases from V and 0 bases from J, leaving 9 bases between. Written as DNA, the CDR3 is TGCAGTGCTAGAGATCTCCTAAGCTCCTACAATGAGCAGTTCTTC. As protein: CSARDLLSSYNEQFF.

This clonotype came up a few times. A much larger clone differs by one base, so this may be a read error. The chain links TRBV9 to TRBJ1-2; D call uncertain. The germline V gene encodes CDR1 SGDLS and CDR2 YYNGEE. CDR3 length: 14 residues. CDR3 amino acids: CVSSVDDINYGYTF. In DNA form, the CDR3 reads TGTGTCAGCAGCGTAGATGACATAAACTATGGCTACACCTTC. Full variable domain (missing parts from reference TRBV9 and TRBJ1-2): DSGVTQTPKHLITATGQRVTLRCSPRSGDLSVYWYQQSLDQGLQFLIQYYNGEERAKGNILERFSAQQFPDLHSELNLSSLELGDSALYFCVSSVDDINYGYTFGSGTRLTVV.

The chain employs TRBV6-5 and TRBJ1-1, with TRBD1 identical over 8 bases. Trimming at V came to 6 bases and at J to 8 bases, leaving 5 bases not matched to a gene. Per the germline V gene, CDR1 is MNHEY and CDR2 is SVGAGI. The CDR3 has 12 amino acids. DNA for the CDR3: TGTGCCAGCAGATCTCAGGGGGCGGAAGCTTTCTTT. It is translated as CASRSQGAEAFF.

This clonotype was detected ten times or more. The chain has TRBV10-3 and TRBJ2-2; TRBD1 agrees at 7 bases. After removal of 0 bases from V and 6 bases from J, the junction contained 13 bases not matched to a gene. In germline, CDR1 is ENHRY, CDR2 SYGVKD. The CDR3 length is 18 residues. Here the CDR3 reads CAISESETGSIFAGELFF. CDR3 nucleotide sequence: TGTGCCATCAGTGAGTCGGAGACAGGGTCTATTTTTGCCGGGGAGCTGTTTTTT.

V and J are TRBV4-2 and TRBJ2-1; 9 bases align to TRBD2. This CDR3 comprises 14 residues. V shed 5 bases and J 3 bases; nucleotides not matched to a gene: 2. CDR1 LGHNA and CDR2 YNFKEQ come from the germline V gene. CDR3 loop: CASSSGGYYNEQFF. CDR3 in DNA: TGTGCCAGCAGCAGCGGGGGGTACTACAATGAGCAGTTCTTC.